This is a list of T cell receptor beta chains from one sample in a study of shared clonotypes between healthy human individuals. Assay used: immunoSEQ multiplex PCR; TCRdb lists only in-frame clones, some missing. The table includes under 650,000 clones, 90% to 96% detected once. The sequenced sample was naive CD4+ T cells sorted from blood. These TCRs come from a woman in her twenties or thirties in good health. The CDR3 runs from the conserved cysteine through the conserved F or W. A D gene is named only where the DNA matches it firmly. Size is omitted from some rows. Given values are once, few, many or a class for expanded clones.

D	V	size	J	DNA	CDR3
-	TRBV11-2	-	TRBJ2-7	TGTGCCAGCAGCTTAGGACAGGGTTGGGGGGCTAGCTCGTCCTACGAGCAGTACTTC	CASSLGQGWGASSSYEQYF
-	TRBV6-5	-	TRBJ2-1	TGTGCCAGCAGTTCCAGCGGAGCCCCCTACAATGAGCAGTTCTTC	CASSSSGAPYNEQFF
-	TRBV6-1	-	TRBJ2-1	TGTGCCAGCACTGGTAGCGAGAGCTCCTACAATGAGCAGTTCTTC	CASTGSESSYNEQFF
-	TRBV28	-	TRBJ1-5	TGTGCCAGCAGATCGGTCAACAGGGCCAATCAGCCCCAGCATTTT	CASRSVNRANQPQHF
-	TRBV28	-	TRBJ2-6	TGTGCCAGCAGCCAACCTGGGGCCAACGTCCTGACTTTC	CASSQPGANVLTF
-	TRBV10-3	-	TRBJ2-7	TGTGCCATCACCCCGGGCGGAACCTACGAGCAGTACTTC	CAITPGGTYEQYF
TRBD1	TRBV15	-	TRBJ2-3	TGTGCCACCAGTACGGACAGGGTGGAGCAAGATACGCAGTATTTT	CATSTDRVEQDTQYF
TRBD2	TRBV7-9	-	TRBJ2-5	TGTGCCAGCAGCTCTCCCGGGACTAGCGGGAGATTGGGGCCGGAGACCCAGTACTTC	CASSSPGTSGRLGPETQYF
TRBD2	TRBV18	-	TRBJ2-1	TGTGCCAGCTCACCACCACGGACTAGCGGGACTAGAGATGAGCAGTTCTTC	CASSPPRTSGTRDEQFF
-	TRBV18	-	TRBJ2-7	TGTGCCAGCTCAAGCCCTCGCGAGCAGTACTTC	CASSSPREQYF
-	TRBV18	-	TRBJ2-2	TGTGCCAGCTCACCAAGCTCAAGCGGGGAGCTGTTTTTT	CASSPSSSGELFF
-	TRBV28	-	TRBJ2-7	TGTGCCAGCAGTTTGGGAGCCCCCTACGAGCAGTACTTC	CASSLGAPYEQYF
-	TRBV25-1	-	TRBJ1-1	TGTGCCAGCAGTGAATACGAGAACACTGAAGCTTTCTTT	CASSEYENTEAFF
TRBD1	TRBV29-1	-	TRBJ1-1	TGCAGCTCCAGGGGACAGGGTCTCAACACTGAAGCTTTCTTT	CSSRGQGLNTEAFF
-	TRBV5-1	-	TRBJ1-6	TGCGCCAGCAGCTTGGACTCGAGCTCCTATAATTCACCCCTCCACTTT	CASSLDSSSYNSPLHF
-	TRBV10-3	-	TRBJ2-7	TGTGCCATCAGTGAACCTTCCGGGCCGAAAACCTCCTACGAGCAGTACTTC	CAISEPSGPKTSYEQYF
TRBD1	TRBV19	-	TRBJ1-5	TGTGCCCGACAGGGTGGCGGCAATCAGCCCCAGCATTTT	CARQGGGNQPQHF
-	TRBV7-8	-	TRBJ2-7	TGTGCCAGCAGCTTTTTGCGTCTAGCCTTCCACGAGCAGTACTTC	CASSFLRLAFHEQYF
TRBD2	TRBV28	-	TRBJ2-1	TGTGCCACCACCGAGCGGGGTAGCTCCTACAATGAGCAGTTCTTC	CATTERGSSYNEQFF
-	TRBV19	once	TRBJ1-5	TGTGCCAGTAGTATGACTGGCGGTCAGCCCCAGCATTTT	CASSMTGGQPQHF
-	TRBV28	once	TRBJ1-1	TGTGCCAGCAGTTCCGGAGGGGAGGTCACTGAAGCTTTCTTT	CASSSGGEVTEAFF
TRBD2	TRBV6-6	-	TRBJ2-7	TGTGCCAGCAGTTACAGTAGCGGGAACGCCTACGAGCAGTACTTC	CASSYSSGNAYEQYF
TRBD1	TRBV29-1	few	TRBJ1-5	TGCAGCGCGGGGACAGGGGGCATGGGTCAGCCCCAGCATTTT	CSAGTGGMGQPQHF
TRBD2	TRBV28	-	TRBJ2-1	TGTGCCAGCAGCGCTAACTTCCGCATGTGGCCTAGCGGGAGCCTCAATGAGCAGTTCTTC	CASSANFRMWPSGSLNEQFF
-	TRBV7-9	-	TRBJ1-1	TGTGCCAGCAGCTTAGCGCGTCATCCGGCCGCCAACACTGAAGCTTTCTTT	CASSLARHPAANTEAFF
-	TRBV6-5	-	TRBJ2-2	TGTGCCAGCAGTTACAGGGCGGGAAAAACCGGGGAGCTGTTTTTT	CASSYRAGKTGELFF
TRBD1	TRBV6-6	-	TRBJ2-7	TGTGCCGTACCGGACAGGGTCTCCTACGAGCAGTACTTC	CAVPDRVSYEQYF
-	TRBV7-9	-	TRBJ1-2	TGTGCCAGCAGCATGCAACGACCTTACTATGGCTACACCTTC	CASSMQRPYYGYTF